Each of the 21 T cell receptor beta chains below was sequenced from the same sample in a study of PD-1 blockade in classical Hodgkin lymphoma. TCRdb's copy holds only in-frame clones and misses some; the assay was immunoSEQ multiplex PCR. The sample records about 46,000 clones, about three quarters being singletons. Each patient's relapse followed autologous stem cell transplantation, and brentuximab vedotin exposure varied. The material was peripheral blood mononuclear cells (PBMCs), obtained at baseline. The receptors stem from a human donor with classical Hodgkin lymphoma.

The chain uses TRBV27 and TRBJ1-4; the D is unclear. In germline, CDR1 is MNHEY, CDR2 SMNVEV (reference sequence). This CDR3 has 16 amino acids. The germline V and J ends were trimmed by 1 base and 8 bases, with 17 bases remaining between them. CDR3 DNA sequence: TGTGCCAGCAGTTTATACCCCGGCCAAAAAGGCGAAAAACTGTTTTTT. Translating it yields CASSLYPGQKGEKLFF. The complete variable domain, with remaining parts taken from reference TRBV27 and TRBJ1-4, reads EAQVTQNPRYLITVTGKKLTVTCSQNMNHEYMSWYRQDPGLGLRQIYYSMNVEVTDKGDVPEGYKVSRKEKRNFPLILESPSPNQTSLYFCASSLYPGQKGEKLFFGSGTQLSVL.

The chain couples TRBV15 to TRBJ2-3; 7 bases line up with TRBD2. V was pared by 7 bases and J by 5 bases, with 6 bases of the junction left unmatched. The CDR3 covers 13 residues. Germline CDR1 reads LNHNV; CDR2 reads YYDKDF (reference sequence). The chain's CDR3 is CATTLWEGDTQYF. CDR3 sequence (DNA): TGTGCCACCACCCTTTGGGAGGGAGATACGCAGTATTTT.

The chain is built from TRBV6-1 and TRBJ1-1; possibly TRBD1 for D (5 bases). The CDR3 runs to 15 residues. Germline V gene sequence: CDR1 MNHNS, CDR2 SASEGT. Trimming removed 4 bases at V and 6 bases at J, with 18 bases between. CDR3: CASSGVGRVSSEAFF. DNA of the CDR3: TGTGCCAGCAGTGGAGTAGGCAGGGTTTCATCTGAAGCTTTCTTT.

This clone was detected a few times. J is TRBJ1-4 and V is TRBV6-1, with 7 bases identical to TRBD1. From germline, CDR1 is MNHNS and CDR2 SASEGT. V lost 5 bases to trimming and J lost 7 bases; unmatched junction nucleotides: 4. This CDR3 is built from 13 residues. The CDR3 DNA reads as TGTGCCAGCAGTACAGGGGCGGGTGAAAAACTGTTTTTT. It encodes CASSTGAGEKLFF.

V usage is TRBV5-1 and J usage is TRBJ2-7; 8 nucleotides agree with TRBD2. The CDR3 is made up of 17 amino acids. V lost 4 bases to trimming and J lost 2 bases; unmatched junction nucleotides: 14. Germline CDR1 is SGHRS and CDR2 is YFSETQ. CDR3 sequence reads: CASSLAVSGGGPYEQYF. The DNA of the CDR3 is TGCGCCAGCAGCCTCGCGGTATCGGGGGGGGGACCCTACGAGCAGTACTTC.

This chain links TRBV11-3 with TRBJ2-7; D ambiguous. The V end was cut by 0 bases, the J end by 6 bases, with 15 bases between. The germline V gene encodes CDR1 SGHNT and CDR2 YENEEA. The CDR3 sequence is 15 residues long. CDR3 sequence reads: CASSLERVGTGEQYF. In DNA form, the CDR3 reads TGTGCCAGCAGCTTAGAACGAGTAGGAACGGGCGAGCAGTACTTC.

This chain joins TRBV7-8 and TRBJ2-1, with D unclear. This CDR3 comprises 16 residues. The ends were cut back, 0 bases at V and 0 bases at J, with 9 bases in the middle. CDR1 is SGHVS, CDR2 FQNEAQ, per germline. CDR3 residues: CASSLAWEPSYNEQFF. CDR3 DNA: TGTGCCAGCAGCTTAGCTTGGGAACCCTCCTACAATGAGCAGTTCTTC.

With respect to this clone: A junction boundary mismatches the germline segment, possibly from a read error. The CDR3 DNA follows: TGTGGCAGCAGCTTACGTATTCTGACTAGCGGGGGGAACAATGAGCAGTTCTTC. Its translation is CGSSLRILTSGGNNEQFF. V and J are TRBV7-8 and TRBJ2-1; 13 bases are a match to TRBD2. This CDR3 region has 18 residues. Germline V gene sequence: CDR1 SGHVS, CDR2 FQNEAQ.

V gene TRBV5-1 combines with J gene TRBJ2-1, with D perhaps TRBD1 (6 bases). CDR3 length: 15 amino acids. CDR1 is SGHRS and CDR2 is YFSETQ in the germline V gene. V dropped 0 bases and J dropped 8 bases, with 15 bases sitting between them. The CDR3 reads CASSLEGGLYDEQFF. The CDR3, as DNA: TGCGCCAGCAGCTTGGAAGGGGGTCTCTATGATGAGCAGTTCTTC.

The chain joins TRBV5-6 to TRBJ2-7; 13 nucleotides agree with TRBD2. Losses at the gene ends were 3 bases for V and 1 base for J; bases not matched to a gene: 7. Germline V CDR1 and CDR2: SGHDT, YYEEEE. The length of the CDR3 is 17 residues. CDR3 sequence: CASSSRLAGGRSYEQYF. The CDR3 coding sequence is TGTGCCAGCAGCTCCCGACTAGCGGGGGGACGATCCTACGAGCAGTACTTC.

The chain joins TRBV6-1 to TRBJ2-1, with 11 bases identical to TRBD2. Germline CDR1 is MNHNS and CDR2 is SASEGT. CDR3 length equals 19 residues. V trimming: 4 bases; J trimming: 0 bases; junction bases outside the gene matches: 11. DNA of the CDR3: TGTGCCAGCAGTGGCGGCATTAGCGGGGGGGTGAGCTCCTACAATGAGCAGTTCTTC. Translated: CASSGGISGGVSSYNEQFF.

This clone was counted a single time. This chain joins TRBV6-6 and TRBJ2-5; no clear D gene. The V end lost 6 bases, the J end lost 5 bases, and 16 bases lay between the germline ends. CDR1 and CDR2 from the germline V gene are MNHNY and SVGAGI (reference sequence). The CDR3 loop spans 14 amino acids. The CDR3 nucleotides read TGTGCCAGCAGCCCTTTGGCCCAGACGGAGACCCAGTACTTC. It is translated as CASSPLAQTETQYF.

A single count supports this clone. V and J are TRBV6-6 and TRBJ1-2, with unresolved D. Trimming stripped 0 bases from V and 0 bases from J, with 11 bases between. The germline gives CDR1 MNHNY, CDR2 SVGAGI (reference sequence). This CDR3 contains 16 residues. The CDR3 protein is CASSYSDFTPNYGYTF. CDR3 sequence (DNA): TGTGCCAGCAGTTACTCGGACTTCACCCCTAACTATGGCTACACCTTC.

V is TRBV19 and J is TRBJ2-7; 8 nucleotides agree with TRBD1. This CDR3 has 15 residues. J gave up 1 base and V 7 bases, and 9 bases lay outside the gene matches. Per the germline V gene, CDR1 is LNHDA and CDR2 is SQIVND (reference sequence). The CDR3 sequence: CASKKGTGSSYEQYF. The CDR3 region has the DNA TGTGCCAGTAAAAAGGGGACAGGCTCTTCCTACGAGCAGTACTTC.

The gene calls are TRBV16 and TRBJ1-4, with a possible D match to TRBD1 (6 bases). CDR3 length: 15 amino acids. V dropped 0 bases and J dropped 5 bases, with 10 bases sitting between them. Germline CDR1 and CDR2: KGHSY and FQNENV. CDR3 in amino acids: CASSQSSQGNEKLFF. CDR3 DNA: TGTGCCAGCAGCCAATCTAGCCAGGGGAATGAAAAACTGTTTTTT.

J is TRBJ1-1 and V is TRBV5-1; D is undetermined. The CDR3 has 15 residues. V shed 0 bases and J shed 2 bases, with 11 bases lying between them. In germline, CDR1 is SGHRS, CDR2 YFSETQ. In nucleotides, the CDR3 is TGCGCCAGCAGCTTGGATAGGGCAGTTAACACTGAAGCTTTCTTT. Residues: CASSLDRAVNTEAFF.

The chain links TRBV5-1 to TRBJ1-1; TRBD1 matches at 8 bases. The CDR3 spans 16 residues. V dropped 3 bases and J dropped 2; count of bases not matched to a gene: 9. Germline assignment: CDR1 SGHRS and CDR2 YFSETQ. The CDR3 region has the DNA TGCGCCAGCAGCTCCCTTACAGGGGGACGAAACACTGAAGCTTTCTTT. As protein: CASSSLTGGRNTEAFF.

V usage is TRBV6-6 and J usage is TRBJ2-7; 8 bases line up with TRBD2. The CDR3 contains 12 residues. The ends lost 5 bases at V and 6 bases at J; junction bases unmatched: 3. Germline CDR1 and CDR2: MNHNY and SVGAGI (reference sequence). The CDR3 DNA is TGTGCCAGCAGTCCCCGGGAGGGCGAGCAGTACTTC. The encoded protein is CASSPREGEQYF.

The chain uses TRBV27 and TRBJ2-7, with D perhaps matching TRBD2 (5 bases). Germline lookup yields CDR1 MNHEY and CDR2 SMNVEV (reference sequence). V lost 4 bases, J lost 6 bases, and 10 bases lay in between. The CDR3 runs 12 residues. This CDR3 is CASSSPGSEQYF. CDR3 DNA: TGTGCCAGCAGTTCCCCGGGATCCGAGCAGTACTTC.

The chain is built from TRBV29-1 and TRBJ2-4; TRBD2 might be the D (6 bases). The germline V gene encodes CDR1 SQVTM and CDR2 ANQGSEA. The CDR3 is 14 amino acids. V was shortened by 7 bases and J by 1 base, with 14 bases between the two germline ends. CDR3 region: CSGGWGEAKNIQYF. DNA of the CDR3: TGCAGCGGTGGGTGGGGGGAGGCCAAAAACATTCAGTACTTC.

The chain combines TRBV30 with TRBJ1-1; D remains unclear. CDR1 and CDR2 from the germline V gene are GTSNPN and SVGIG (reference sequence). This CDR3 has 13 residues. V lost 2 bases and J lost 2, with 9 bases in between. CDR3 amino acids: CAWSLTRNTEAFF. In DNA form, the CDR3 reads TGTGCCTGGAGTCTTACAAGAAACACTGAAGCTTTCTTT.